This TCR beta chain was captured in a study of beta chain features in type 1 diabetes. Notes on the study in general: Type 1 diabetes patients had TCRB CDR3s that were shorter (moderately but significantly so) in all four CD4+ subsets.

V lost 2 bases to trimming and J lost 2 bases, with 11 bases between them. Germline assignment: CDR1 SGHVS and CDR2 FQNEAQ. The CDR3 consists of 15 residues. Regarding this clone: No antigen is known for it.

Every bit of the isolated RNA underwent reverse transcription, so sequencing read expressed TCRB transcripts. TCRdb's copy holds only in-frame clones and misses some; the assay was immunoSEQ multiplex PCR. The table includes around 360,000 clones, around an eighth detected once. Via the markers CD45RO/CCR7/CD25/CD127/CD95/CD27, stem cell-like memory, regulatory, central memory and naive CD4+ cells were sorted. Populations isolated by sorting all had purity greater than 98%. Sample: naive CD4+ T cells from blood. The source is a woman between 18 and 29 years old with type 1 diabetes. The J gene is TRBJ2-3, the V gene TRBV7-8; tentative D call: TRBD2 (5 bases). CDR3 region: CASSLWRLPTDTQYF. In nucleotides, the CDR3 is TGTGCCAGCAGCTTATGGAGGCTACCCACAGATACGCAGTATTTT. The full variable domain, its missing parts supplied by reference TRBV7-8 and TRBJ2-3, is GAGVSQSPRYKVAKRGQDVALRCDPISGHVSLFWYQQALGQGPEFLTYFQNEAQLDKSGLPSDRFFAERPEGSVSTLKIQRTQQEDSAVYLCASSLWRLPTDTQYFGPGTRLTVL.